The 8 T cell receptor beta chains reported below all come from one sample, sequenced in a study of graft-versus-host responses after intestinal transplantation. Here immunoSEQ multiplex PCR was the method, and the copy in TCRdb shows in-frame clones only, minus some. The sample has nearly 45,000 clones, roughly 91% seen once. Sequencing used PBMCs, obtained 524 days after transplant. The receptors come from a human patient who received an intestinal transplant, so some T cells may come from the graft donor.

This clone was recorded only once. The V call is TRBV10-3, the J call TRBJ2-5; 7 bases fit TRBD2. The junction had 4 bases not matched to a gene; V was cut back by 3 bases and J by 3 bases. The germline CDR1 and CDR2 sequences are ENHRY and SYGVKD. This CDR3 comprises 14 residues. CDR3 nucleotides: TGTGCCATCAGTGAAGCTAGCGGCGAAGAGACCCAGTACTTC. Its translation is CAISEASGEETQYF.

This rearrangement joins TRBV30 to TRBJ1-2; D might be TRBD1 (6 bases). CDR3 length equals 12 residues. CDR1 and CDR2 (germline): GTSNPN, SVGIG (reference sequence). The V end was cut by 8 bases, the J end by 4 bases, with 14 bases between. The CDR3 DNA sequence: TGTGCCCCCGAGGGGGGGACCTATGGCTACACCTTC. It codes for CAPEGGTYGYTF.

The CDR3 bases are TGTGCCAGCAGCTTAATAGCTAGAGGCACAGATACGCAGTATTTT. This codes for CASSLIARGTDTQYF. The chain links TRBV7-9 to TRBJ2-3; no reliable D call. Germline assignment: CDR1 SEHNR and CDR2 FQNEAQ (reference sequence). This CDR3 has 15 amino acids. Trimming took 2 bases from V and 1 from J, leaving 10 bases between them.

This clone has a single count. V is TRBV10-3 and J is TRBJ1-2; 7 bases align to TRBD1. Trimming took 6 bases from V and 3 from J; bases not matched to a gene: 7. Germline lookup yields CDR1 ENHRY and CDR2 SYGVKD. The CDR3 extends over 14 amino acids. The CDR3 spells CAIRQGFNYYGYTF. CDR3 coding DNA: TGTGCCATCAGACAGGGGTTTAACTACTATGGCTACACCTTC.

The CDR3 DNA follows: TGTGCCAGCAGCCCCGCCGACTGGGATACGCAGTATTTT. This translates into CASSPADWDTQYF. The V gene is TRBV9, the J gene TRBJ2-3, with D hard to call. From germline, CDR1 is SGDLS and CDR2 YYNGEE. This CDR3 is built from 13 residues. V lost 4 bases and J 6 bases, leaving 12 bases between the germline ends.

This sequence joins TRBV28 and TRBJ2-5; weak D call: TRBD2 (6 bases). The V gene's germline CDR1 is MDHEN and CDR2 SYDVKM. V dropped 2 bases and J dropped 1 base, with 17 bases sitting between them. The CDR3 runs to 17 residues. CDR3 sequence (DNA): TGTGCCAGCAGTTTACCTGGTGGAGGGACGGGCCAAGAGACCCAGTACTTC. Protein sequence: CASSLPGGGTGQETQYF.

This chain links TRBV7-8 with TRBJ2-5; TRBD2 aligns across 12 bases. After removal of 2 bases from V and 5 bases from J, the junction contained 3 bases not matched to a gene. Germline V gene lookup returns CDR1 SGHVS and CDR2 FQNEAQ. This CDR3 spans 15 amino acids. DNA of the CDR3: TGTGCCAGCAGCTTACTAGCGGGAGGGGTGGAGACCCAGTACTTC. This encodes CASSLLAGGVETQYF. Variable domain in full (rest from reference TRBV7-8 and TRBJ2-5): GAGVSQSPRYKVAKRGQDVALRCDPISGHVSLFWYQQALGQGPEFLTYFQNEAQLDKSGLPSDRFFAERPEGSVSTLKIQRTQQEDSAVYLCASSLLAGGVETQYFGPGTRLLVL.

The table lists this clone with a count of one. The V call is TRBV9, the J call TRBJ2-5, with 7 bases aligning to TRBD1. The V gene's germline CDR1 is SGDLS and CDR2 YYNGEE. The CDR3 spans 15 residues. V lost 3 bases to trimming and J lost 1 base; unmatched junction nucleotides: 6. The CDR3 spells CASSATGLIQETQYF. CDR3 nucleotides: TGTGCCAGCAGCGCGACAGGGCTGATCCAAGAGACCCAGTACTTC.